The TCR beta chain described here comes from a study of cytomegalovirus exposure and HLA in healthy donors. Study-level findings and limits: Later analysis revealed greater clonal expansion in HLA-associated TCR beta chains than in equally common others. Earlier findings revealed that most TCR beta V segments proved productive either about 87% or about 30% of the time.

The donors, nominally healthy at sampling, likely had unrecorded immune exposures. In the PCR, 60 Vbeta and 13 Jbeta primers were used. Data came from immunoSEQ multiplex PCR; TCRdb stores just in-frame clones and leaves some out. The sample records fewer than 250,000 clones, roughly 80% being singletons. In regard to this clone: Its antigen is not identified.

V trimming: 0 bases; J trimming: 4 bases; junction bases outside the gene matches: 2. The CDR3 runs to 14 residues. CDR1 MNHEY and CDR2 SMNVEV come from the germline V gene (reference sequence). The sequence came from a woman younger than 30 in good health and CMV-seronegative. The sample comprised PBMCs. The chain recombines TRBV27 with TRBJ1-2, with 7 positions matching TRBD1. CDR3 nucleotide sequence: TGTGCCAGCAGTTTATCAGGGGGCGGCTATGGCTACACCTTC. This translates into CASSLSGGGYGYTF.